What follows are 16 T cell receptor beta chains derived from one specimen sequenced in a study of blood T cell repertoires in COVID-19. TCRdb's table, derived via immunoSEQ multiplex PCR, lists solely in-frame clones and lacks some. This sample carries 300,000 or so clones, more than 80% of them seen once, and the ten largest clones take 3% to 4%. Specimen: peripheral blood. The receptors come from a woman aged 40 to 55 with acute or convalescent COVID-19.

This clone was recorded once. The J gene is TRBJ1-4, the V gene TRBV24-1; 7 bases line up with TRBD1. The CDR3 is 16 residues long. CDR1 and CDR2 (germline): KGHDR, SFDVKD. With V trimmed by 2 bases and J by 7 bases, 9 bases remained unmatched. The CDR3 sequence is CATSDSGGGVSEKLFF. DNA of the CDR3: TGTGCCACCAGTGATTCAGGAGGGGGCGTTAGTGAAAAACTGTTTTTT.

V usage is TRBV30 and J usage is TRBJ1-1; a possible D gene is TRBD1 (6 bases). Trimming pared 1 base from V and 0 bases from J, leaving 15 bases between. CDR1 and CDR2 from the germline V gene are GTSNPN and SVGIG (reference sequence). The CDR3 spans 16 residues. CDR3 in amino acids: CAWSAGVTAMNTEAFF. The CDR3 coding sequence is TGTGCCTGGAGTGCAGGGGTGACCGCAATGAACACTGAAGCTTTCTTT.

V usage is TRBV24-1 and J usage is TRBJ1-2; the D gene is possibly TRBD1 (6 bases). Germline V gene sequence: CDR1 KGHDR, CDR2 SFDVKD. The CDR3 runs to 14 residues. V dropped 3 bases and J dropped 7 bases, with 14 bases sitting between them. The CDR3 loop reads CATSDVDSRIGYTF. DNA of the CDR3: TGTGCCACCAGTGATGTGGACAGCCGTATTGGCTACACCTTC.

This rearrangement joins TRBV27 to TRBJ2-2; TRBD2 agrees at 10 bases. The germline gives CDR1 MNHEY, CDR2 SMNVEV (reference sequence). The junction had 11 bases not matched to a gene; V was cut back by 7 bases and J by 0 bases. This CDR3 comprises 18 residues. The CDR3 nucleotides are TGTGCCAGCACCCCTCGAGGACTAGCGGTAGCGAACACCGGGGAGCTGTTTTTT. It codes for CASTPRGLAVANTGELFF.

This clone was seen only once. The rearrangement joins TRBV5-1 to TRBJ2-2; D uncertain. V lost 4 bases to trimming and J lost 6 bases, with 10 bases between them. The CDR3 extends over 13 amino acids. Germline V gene lookup returns CDR1 SGHRS and CDR2 YFSETQ. The CDR3 reads CASSPDNSGELFF. For the CDR3, the DNA is TGCGCCAGCAGCCCTGACAATTCCGGGGAGCTGTTTTTT.

V and J are TRBV19 and TRBJ1-5, with D unresolved. V was clipped by 6 bases and J by 4 bases, with 16 bases between them. Germline V lookup: CDR1 LNHDA, CDR2 SQIVND (reference sequence). The CDR3 is made up of 15 amino acids. CDR3 nucleotides: TGTGCCAGTAGCCCGGTTGCGGAGAGGAATCAGCCCCAGCATTTT. Protein sequence: CASSPVAERNQPQHF.

This clone was seen only once. The chain uses TRBV30 and TRBJ1-2; TRBD1 agrees at 9 bases. The CDR3 is made up of 14 amino acids. CDR1 and CDR2 from the germline V gene are GTSNPN and SVGIG (reference sequence). With V trimmed by 2 bases and J by 5 bases, 6 bases remained unmatched. CDR3 sequence reads: CAWSTAGTGYGYTF. In DNA form, the CDR3 reads TGTGCCTGGAGTACAGCCGGGACAGGGTATGGCTACACCTTC. Drawing the rest from reference TRBV30 and TRBJ1-2, the complete variable domain is SQTIHQWPATLVQPVGSPLSLECTVEGTSNPNLYWYRQAAGRGLQLLFYSVGIGQISSEVPQNLSASRPQDRQFILSSKKLLLSDSGFYLCAWSTAGTGYGYTFGSGTRLTVV.

The chain couples TRBV5-1 to TRBJ1-2, with TRBD1 matching 7 bases. CDR1 SGHRS and CDR2 YFSETQ come from the germline V gene. V shed 3 bases and J 10 bases; nucleotides not matched to a gene: 9. CDR3 length: 13 residues. The CDR3 protein is CASSSIRTGFYTF. CDR3 nucleotides: TGCGCCAGCAGCTCCATAAGGACAGGATTCTACACCTTC. Full variable domain (outside the CDR3, taken from reference TRBV5-1 and TRBJ1-2): KAGVTQTPRYLIKTRGQQVTLSCSPISGHRSVSWYQQTPGQGLQFLFEYFSETQRNKGNFPGRFSGRQFSNSRSEMNVSTLELGDSALYLCASSSIRTGFYTFGSGTRLTVV.

The rearrangement uses TRBV2 and TRBJ2-3; D gene unclear. The CDR3 runs 14 residues. Germline-derived CDR1 and CDR2 are SNHLY and FYNNEI. V was cut by 6 bases and J by 2 bases, with 12 bases left in between. CDR3 DNA: TGTGCCAGCAGCGAGAGACATCCCACAGATACGCAGTATTTT. This codes for CASSERHPTDTQYF.

This clone appeared once. The chain carries TRBV7-2 and TRBJ2-4, with TRBD1 as a possible D gene (5 bases). V dropped 5 bases and J dropped 0 bases, with 14 bases sitting between them. The CDR3 contains 16 residues. CDR1 is SGHTA and CDR2 is FQGNSA in the germline V gene. The CDR3 DNA sequence: TGTGCCAGCAGCGCCACCAGGGTGGAAGCCAAAAACATTCAGTACTTC. Its translation: CASSATRVEAKNIQYF.

The chain joins TRBV30 to TRBJ1-1, with a tentative D call TRBD1 (5 bases). The CDR3 has 13 residues. Germline loops: CDR1 GTSNPN, CDR2 SVGIG (reference sequence). CDR3: CAYLPGEKTEAFF. For the CDR3, the DNA is TGTGCTTATCTTCCGGGGGAGAAGACTGAAGCTTTCTTT. Full variable domain (remainder filled in from reference TRBV30 and TRBJ1-1): SQTIHQWPATLVQPVGSPLSLECTVEGTSNPNLYWYRQAAGRGLQLLFYSVGIGQISSEVPQNLSASRPQDRQFILSSKKLLLSDSGFYLCAYLPGEKTEAFFGQGTRLTVV.

The genes are TRBV30 and TRBJ1-2, with TRBD1 as a possible D gene (6 bases). Germline values: CDR1 GTSNPN, CDR2 SVGIG (reference sequence). V gave up 2 bases and J gave up 5 bases, with 12 bases separating them. This CDR3 has 13 residues. CDR3 bases: TGTGCCTGGAGTAGAGGACAGAGTTATGGCTACACCTTC. Translation: CAWSRGQSYGYTF.

Only one count was recorded for this clone. The rearrangement joins TRBV19 to TRBJ2-1; TRBD1 aligns across 8 bases. From germline, CDR1 is LNHDA and CDR2 SQIVND (reference sequence). The J segment lost 10 bases and the V segment lost 8 bases, leaving 16 bases of the junction unmatched. CDR3 length equals 15 residues. CDR3 loop: CASRSGQGSSGEQFF. The CDR3 nucleotides are TGTGCCAGTCGGTCAGGACAGGGTTCTTCTGGGGAGCAGTTCTTC.

The rearrangement links TRBV10-1 to TRBJ2-7, with 8 nucleotides matching TRBD1. This CDR3 has 14 residues. CDR1 is WNHNN and CDR2 is SYGVQD in the germline V gene (reference sequence). Trimming took 3 bases from V and 3 from J; bases not matched to a gene: 4. CDR3 loop: CASSEQDRDYEQYV. The CDR3 DNA reads as TGCGCCAGCAGTGAACAGGACAGGGACTACGAGCAGTACGTC.

This clone occurred many times. The gene calls are TRBV7-2 and TRBJ2-1; TRBD2 matches at 7 bases. Germline-derived CDR1 and CDR2 are SGHTA and FQGNSA. This CDR3 has 16 residues. With 6 bases clipped from V and 0 bases from J, the junction kept 8 bases outside the gene matches. The CDR3 DNA reads TGTGCCAGCAGTCCTATGAGCGGGACCTCCTACAATGAGCAGTTCTTC. Translation gives CASSPMSGTSYNEQFF.

This chain joins TRBV3-1 (or the pseudogene TRBV3-2) and TRBJ1-2; 7 nucleotides match TRBD1. The ends lost 1 base at V and 7 bases at J; junction bases unmatched: 3. CDR1 is LGHDT and CDR2 is YNNKEL in the germline V gene (reference sequence). The CDR3 is made up of 13 amino acids. The CDR3 sequence is CASSQGSGGGYTF. Here the CDR3 DNA reads TGTGCCAGCAGCCAAGGGTCAGGGGGTGGCTACACCTTC.